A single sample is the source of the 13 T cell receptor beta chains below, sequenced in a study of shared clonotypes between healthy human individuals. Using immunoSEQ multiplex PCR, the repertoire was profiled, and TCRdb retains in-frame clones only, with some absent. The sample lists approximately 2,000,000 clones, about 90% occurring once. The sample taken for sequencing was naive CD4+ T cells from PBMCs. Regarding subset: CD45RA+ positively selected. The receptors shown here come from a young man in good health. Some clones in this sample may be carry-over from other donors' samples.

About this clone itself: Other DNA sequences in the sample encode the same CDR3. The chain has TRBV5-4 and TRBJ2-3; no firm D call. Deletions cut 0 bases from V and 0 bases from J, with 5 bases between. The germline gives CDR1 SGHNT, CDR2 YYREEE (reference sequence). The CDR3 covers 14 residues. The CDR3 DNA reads TGTGCCAGCAGCTTGGGCGTGAGCACAGATACGCAGTATTTT. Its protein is CASSLGVSTDTQYF.

The chain's CDR3 is CASSFSQESGYTF. CDR3 DNA sequence: TGTGCCAGCAGCTTTAGCCAGGAAAGTGGCTACACCTTC. V gene TRBV11-2 combines with J gene TRBJ1-2; no reliable D call. CDR3 size: 13 residues. CDR1 and CDR2 (germline): SGHAT, FQNNGV. V lost 3 bases to trimming and J lost 7 bases, with 12 bases between them.

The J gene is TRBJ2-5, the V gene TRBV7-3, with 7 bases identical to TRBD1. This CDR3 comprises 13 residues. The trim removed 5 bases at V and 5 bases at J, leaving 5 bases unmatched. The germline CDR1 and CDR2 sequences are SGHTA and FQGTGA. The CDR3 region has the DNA TGTGCCAGCAGCCCACAGGGGCGGGAGACCCAGTACTTC. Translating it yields CASSPQGRETQYF.

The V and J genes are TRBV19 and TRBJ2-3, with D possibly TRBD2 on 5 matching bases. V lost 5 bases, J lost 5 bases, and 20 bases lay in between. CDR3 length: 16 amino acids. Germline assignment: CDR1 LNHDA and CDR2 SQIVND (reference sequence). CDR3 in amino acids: CASSLPGRGRGDTQYF. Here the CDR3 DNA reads TGTGCCAGTAGTCTTCCGGGCCGCGGACGGGGAGATACGCAGTATTTT.

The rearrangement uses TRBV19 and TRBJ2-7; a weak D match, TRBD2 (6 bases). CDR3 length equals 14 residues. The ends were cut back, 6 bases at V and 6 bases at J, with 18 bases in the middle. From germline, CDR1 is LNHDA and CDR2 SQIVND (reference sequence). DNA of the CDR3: TGTGCCAGTAGCAGAACGGCGGGATACGGCGAGCAGTACTTC. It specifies CASSRTAGYGEQYF.

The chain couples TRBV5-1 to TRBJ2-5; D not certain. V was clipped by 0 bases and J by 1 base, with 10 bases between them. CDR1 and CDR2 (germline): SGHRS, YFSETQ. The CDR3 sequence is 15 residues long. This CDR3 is CASSLVPEIQETQYF. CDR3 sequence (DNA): TGCGCCAGCAGCTTGGTCCCGGAGATCCAAGAGACCCAGTACTTC.

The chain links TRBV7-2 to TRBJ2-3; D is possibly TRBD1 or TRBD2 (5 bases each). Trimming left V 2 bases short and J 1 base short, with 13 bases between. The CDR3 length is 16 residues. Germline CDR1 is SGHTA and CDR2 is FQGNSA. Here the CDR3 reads CASSLRQRRGTDTQYF. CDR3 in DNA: TGTGCCAGCAGCTTACGACAGCGGCGGGGCACAGATACGCAGTATTTT. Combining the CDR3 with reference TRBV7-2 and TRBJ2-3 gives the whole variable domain GAGVSQSPSNKVTEKGKDVELRCDPISGHTALYWYRQSLGQGLEFLIYFQGNSAPDKSGLPSDRFSAERTGGSVSTLTIQRTQQEDSAVYLCASSLRQRRGTDTQYFGPGTRLTVL.

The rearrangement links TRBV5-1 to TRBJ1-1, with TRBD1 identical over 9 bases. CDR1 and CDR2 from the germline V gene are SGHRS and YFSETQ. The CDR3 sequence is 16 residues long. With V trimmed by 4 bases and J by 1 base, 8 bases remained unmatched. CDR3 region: CASSPTPGQGNTEAFF. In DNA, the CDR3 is TGCGCCAGCAGCCCTACTCCGGGACAGGGGAACACTGAAGCTTTCTTT. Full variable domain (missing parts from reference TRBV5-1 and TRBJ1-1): KAGVTQTPRYLIKTRGQQVTLSCSPISGHRSVSWYQQTPGQGLQFLFEYFSETQRNKGNFPGRFSGRQFSNSRSEMNVSTLELGDSALYLCASSPTPGQGNTEAFFGQGTRLTVV.

CDR3 bases: TGTGCCAGCAGCGTAGACCTAGCGGGAAAGTACAATGAGCAGTTCTTC. Translating it yields CASSVDLAGKYNEQFF. The rearrangement uses TRBV9 and TRBJ2-1; 9 bases agree with TRBD2. V was pared by 0 bases and J by 4 bases, with 5 bases of the junction left unmatched. The CDR3 is made up of 16 amino acids. CDR1 and CDR2 (germline): SGDLS, YYNGEE.

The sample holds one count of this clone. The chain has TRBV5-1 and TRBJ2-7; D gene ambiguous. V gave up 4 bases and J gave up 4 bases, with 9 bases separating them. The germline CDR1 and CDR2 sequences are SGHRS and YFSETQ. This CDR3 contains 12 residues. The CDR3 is CASSPNWYEQYF. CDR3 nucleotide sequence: TGCGCCAGCAGCCCGAACTGGTACGAGCAGTACTTC.

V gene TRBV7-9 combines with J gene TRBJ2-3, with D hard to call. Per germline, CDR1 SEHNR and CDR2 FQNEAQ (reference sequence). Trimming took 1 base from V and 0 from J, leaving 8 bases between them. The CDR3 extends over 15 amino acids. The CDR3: CASSLDTASTDTQYF. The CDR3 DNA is TGTGCCAGCAGCTTAGATACAGCTAGCACAGATACGCAGTATTTT.

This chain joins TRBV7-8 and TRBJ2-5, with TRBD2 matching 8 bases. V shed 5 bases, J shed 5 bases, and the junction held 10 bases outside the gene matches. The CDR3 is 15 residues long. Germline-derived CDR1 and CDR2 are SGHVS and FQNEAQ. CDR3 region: CASSPGTRSRETQYF. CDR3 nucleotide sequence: TGTGCCAGCAGCCCAGGGACTAGGTCACGGGAGACCCAGTACTTC.

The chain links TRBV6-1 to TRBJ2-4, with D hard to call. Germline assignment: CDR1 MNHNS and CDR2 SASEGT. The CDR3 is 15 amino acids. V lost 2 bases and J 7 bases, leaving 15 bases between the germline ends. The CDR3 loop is CASSETWKSRNIQYF. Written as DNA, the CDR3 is TGTGCCAGCAGTGAAACGTGGAAGAGCCGGAACATTCAGTACTTC.